This TCR beta chain was sequenced for a study of T-cell reconstitution after alpha-beta-depleted transplantation in children. Study-wide results and caveats: It was newly produced T cells that mostly accounted for T-cell counts and diversity one year after transplant.

Unique molecular identifiers were built into the TCRbeta library. MiXCR was run by TCRdb on the PCR reads, yielding one entry per CDR3 protein. The sample has about 300,000 distinct CDR3 sequences; almost 8% are singletons. As concerns this clonotype: What it recognizes is unknown.

This CDR3 comprises 11 residues. Germline CDR1 is SGDLS and CDR2 is YYNGEE. Losses at the gene ends were 7 bases for V and 9 bases for J; bases not matched to a gene: 4. The chain couples TRBV9 to TRBJ2-1, with TRBD2 identical over 7 bases. The sample in question was peripheral blood, obtained 360 days after TCRalphabeta/CD19-depleted stem cell transplant. The sequence derives from a female patient aged 2-9 years who had a stem cell transplant for Fanconi anemia, so the T cells may come from the graft donor. CDR3 DNA sequence: TGTGCCAGCGAGGGGAGGGGTGAGCAGTTCTTC. Its protein product is CASEGRGEQFF.